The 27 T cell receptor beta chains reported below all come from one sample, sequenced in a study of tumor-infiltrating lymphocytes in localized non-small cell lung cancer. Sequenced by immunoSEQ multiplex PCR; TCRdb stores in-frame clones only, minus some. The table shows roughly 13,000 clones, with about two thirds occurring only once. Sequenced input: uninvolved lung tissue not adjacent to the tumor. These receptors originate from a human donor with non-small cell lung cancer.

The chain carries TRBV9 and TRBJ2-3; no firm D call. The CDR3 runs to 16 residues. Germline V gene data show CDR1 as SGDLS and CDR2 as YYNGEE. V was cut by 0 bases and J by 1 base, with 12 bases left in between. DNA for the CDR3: TGTGCCAGCAGCGTAGAAGGCCCGTCGGGCACAGATACGCAGTATTTT. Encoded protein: CASSVEGPSGTDTQYF.

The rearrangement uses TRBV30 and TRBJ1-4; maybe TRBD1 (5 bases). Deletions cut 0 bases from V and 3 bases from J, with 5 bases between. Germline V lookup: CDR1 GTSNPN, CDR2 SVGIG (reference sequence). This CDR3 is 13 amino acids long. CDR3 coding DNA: TGTGCCTGGAGTGTAGGGGCTAATGAAAAACTGTTTTTT. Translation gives CAWSVGANEKLFF. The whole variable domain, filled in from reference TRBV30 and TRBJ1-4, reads SQTIHQWPATLVQPVGSPLSLECTVEGTSNPNLYWYRQAAGRGLQLLFYSVGIGQISSEVPQNLSASRPQDRQFILSSKKLLLSDSGFYLCAWSVGANEKLFFGSGTQLSVL.

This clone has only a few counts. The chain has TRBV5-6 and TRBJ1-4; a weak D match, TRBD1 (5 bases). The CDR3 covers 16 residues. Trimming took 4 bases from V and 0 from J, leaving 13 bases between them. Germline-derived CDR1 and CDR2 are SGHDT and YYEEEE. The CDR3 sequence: CASSGQQSSTNEKLFF. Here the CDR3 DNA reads TGTGCCAGCAGCGGACAACAATCCTCAACTAATGAAAAACTGTTTTTT.

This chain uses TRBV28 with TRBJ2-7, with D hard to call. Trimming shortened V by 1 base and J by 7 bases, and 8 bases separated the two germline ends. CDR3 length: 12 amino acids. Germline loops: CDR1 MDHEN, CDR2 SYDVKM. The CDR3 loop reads CASSLLGFEQYF. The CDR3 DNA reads TGTGCCAGCAGTTTATTGGGTTTTGAGCAGTACTTC.

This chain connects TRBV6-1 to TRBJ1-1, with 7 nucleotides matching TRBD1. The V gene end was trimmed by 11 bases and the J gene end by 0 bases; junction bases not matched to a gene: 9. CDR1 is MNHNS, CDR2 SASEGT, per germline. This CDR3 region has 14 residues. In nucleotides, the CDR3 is TGTGCCTCTCACCCGGGACAGATGAACACTGAAGCTTTCTTT. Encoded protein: CASHPGQMNTEAFF.

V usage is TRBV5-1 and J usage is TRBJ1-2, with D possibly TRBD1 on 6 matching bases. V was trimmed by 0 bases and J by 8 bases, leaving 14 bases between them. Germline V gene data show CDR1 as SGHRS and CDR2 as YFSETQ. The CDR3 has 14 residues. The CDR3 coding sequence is TGCGCCAGCAGCTTGGCCGCGGGGGCTGAAGGCTACACCTTC. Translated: CASSLAAGAEGYTF.

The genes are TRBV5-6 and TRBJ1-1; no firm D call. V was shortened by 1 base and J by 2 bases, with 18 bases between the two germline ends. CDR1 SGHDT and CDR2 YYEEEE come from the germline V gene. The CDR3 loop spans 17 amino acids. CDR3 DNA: TGTGCCAGCAGCTTGCAAAACCTCCGGGCCGCTAACACTGAAGCTTTCTTT. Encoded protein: CASSLQNLRAANTEAFF.

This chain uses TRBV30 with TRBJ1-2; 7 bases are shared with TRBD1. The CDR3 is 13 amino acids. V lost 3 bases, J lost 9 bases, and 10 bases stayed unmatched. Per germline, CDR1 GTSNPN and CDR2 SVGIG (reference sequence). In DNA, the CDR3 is TGTGCCTGGAGAGGTCAGGGACAGTCAAGCTACACCTTC. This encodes CAWRGQGQSSYTF.

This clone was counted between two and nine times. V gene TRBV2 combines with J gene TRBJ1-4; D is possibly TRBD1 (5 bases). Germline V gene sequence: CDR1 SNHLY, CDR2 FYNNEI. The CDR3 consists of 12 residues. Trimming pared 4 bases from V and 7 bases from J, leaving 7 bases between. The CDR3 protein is CASSVGGEKLFF. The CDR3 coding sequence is TGTGCCAGCAGTGTCGGGGGTGAAAAACTGTTTTTT. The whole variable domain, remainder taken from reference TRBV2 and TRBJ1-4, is EPEVTQTPSHQVTQMGQEVILRCVPISNHLYFYWYRQILGQKVEFLVSFYNNEISEKSEIFDDQFSVERPDGSNFTLKIRSTKLEDSAMYFCASSVGGEKLFFGSGTQLSVL.

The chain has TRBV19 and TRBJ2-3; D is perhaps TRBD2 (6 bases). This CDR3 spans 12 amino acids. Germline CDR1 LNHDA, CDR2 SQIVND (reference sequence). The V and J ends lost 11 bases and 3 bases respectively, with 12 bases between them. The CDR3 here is CALGSQTDTQYF. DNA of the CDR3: TGTGCCCTCGGGAGCCAAACAGATACGCAGTATTTT.

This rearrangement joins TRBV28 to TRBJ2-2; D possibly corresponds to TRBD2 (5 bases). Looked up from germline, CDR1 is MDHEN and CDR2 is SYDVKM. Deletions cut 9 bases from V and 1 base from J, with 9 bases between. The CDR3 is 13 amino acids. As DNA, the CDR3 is TGTGCCAGTAGGAGGAGGAACACCGGGGAGCTGTTTTTT. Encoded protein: CASRRRNTGELFF.

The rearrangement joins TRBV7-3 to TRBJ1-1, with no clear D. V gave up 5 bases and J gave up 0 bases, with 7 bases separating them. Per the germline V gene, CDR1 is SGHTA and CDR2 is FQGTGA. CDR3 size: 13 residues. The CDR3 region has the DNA TGTGCCAGCAGCCAGACGGTGAACACTGAAGCTTTCTTT. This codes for CASSQTVNTEAFF.

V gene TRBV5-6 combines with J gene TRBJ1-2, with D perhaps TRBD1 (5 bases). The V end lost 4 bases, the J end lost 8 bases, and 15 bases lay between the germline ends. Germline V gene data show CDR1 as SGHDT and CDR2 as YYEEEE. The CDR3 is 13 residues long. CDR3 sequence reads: CASSPRGRGGYTF. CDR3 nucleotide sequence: TGTGCCAGCAGCCCTAGAGGTAGGGGCGGCTACACCTTC.

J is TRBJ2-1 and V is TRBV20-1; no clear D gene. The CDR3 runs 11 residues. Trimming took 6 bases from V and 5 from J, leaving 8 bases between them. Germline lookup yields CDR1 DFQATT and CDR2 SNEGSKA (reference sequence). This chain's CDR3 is CSASKHNEQFF. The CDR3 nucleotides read TGCAGTGCCTCTAAGCACAATGAGCAGTTCTTC.

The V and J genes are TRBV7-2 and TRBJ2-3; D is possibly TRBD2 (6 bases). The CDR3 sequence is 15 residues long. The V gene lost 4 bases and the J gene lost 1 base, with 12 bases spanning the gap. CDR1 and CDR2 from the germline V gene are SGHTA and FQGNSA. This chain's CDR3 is CASSSGLLGTDTQYF. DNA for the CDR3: TGTGCCAGCAGCTCAGGACTACTAGGCACAGATACGCAGTATTTT.

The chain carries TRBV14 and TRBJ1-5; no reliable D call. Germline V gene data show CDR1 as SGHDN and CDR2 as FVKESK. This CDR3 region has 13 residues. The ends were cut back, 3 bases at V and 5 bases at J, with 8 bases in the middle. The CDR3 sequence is CASSHRWDQPQHF. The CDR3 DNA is TGTGCCAGCAGCCACCGATGGGATCAGCCCCAGCATTTT.

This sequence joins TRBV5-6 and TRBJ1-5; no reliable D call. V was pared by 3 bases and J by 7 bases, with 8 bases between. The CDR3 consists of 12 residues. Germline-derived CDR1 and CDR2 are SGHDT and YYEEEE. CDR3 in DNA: TGTGCCAGCAGCTACGGAGGACAGCCCCAGCATTTT. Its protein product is CASSYGGQPQHF.

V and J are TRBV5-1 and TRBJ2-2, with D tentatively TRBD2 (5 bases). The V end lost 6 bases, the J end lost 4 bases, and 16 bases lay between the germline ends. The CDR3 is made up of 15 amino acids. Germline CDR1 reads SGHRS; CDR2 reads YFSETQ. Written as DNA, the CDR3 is TGCGCCAGCAACCTTAGAGGGAGTCGCACCGGGGAGCTGTTTTTT. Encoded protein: CASNLRGSRTGELFF.

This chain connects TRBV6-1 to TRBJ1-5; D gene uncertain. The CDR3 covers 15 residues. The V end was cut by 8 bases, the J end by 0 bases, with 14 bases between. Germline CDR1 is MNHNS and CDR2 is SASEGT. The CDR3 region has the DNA TGTGCCAGCTCCCTCTTTGTGTATAGCAATCAGCCCCAGCATTTT. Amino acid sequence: CASSLFVYSNQPQHF.

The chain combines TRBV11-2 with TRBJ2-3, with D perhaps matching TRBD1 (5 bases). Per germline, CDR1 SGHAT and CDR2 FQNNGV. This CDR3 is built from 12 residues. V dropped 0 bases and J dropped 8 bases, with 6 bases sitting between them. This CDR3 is CASSLEQATQYF. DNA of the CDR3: TGTGCCAGCAGCTTAGAACAGGCTACGCAGTATTTT.

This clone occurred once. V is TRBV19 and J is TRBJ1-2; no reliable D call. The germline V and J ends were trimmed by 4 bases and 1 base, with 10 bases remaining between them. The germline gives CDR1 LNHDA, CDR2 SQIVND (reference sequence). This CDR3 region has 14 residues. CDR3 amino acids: CASSTDRVNYGYTF. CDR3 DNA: TGTGCCAGTAGTACCGACCGGGTTAACTATGGCTACACCTTC.

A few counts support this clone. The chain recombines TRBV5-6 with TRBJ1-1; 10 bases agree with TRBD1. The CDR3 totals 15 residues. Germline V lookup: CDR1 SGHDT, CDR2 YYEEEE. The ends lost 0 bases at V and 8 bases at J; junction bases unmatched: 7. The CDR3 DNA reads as TGTGCCAGCAGCTTGGGGGGACAGGGGACTCGGGAAGCTTTCTTT. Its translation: CASSLGGQGTREAFF.

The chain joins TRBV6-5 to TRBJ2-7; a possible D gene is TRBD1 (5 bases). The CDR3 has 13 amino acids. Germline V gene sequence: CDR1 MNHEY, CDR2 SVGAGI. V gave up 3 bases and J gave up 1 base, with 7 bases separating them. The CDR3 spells CASSYGASYEQYF. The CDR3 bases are TGTGCCAGCAGTTATGGGGCTTCCTACGAGCAGTACTTC.

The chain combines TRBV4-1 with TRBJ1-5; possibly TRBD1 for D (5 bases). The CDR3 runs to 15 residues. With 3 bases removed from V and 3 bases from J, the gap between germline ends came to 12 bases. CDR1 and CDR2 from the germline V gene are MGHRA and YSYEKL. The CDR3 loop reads CASSHLRDFNQPQHF. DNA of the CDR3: TGCGCCAGCAGCCACCTCCGGGACTTCAATCAGCCCCAGCATTTT.

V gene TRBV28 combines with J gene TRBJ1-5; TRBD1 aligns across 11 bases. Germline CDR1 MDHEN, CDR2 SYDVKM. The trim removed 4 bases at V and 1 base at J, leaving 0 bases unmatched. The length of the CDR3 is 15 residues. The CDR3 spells CASSWTGGSNQPQHF. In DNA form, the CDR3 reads TGTGCCAGCAGTTGGACAGGGGGCAGCAATCAGCCCCAGCATTTT.

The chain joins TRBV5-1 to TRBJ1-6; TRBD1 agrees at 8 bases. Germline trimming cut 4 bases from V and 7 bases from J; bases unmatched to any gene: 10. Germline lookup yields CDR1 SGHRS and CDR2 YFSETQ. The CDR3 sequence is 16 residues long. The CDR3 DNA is TGCGCCAGCAGCACTTATGGGACAGGCAGCAATTCACCCCTCCACTTT. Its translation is CASSTYGTGSNSPLHF.

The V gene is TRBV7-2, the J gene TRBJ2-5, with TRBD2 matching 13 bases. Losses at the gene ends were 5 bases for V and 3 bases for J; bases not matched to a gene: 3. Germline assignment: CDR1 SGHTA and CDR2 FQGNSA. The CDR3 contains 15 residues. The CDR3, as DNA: TGTGCCAGCAGCGTCGGACTAGCGGGGGAAGAGACCCAGTACTTC. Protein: CASSVGLAGEETQYF. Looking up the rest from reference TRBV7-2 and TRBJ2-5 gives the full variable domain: GAGVSQSPSNKVTEKGKDVELRCDPISGHTALYWYRQSLGQGLEFLIYFQGNSAPDKSGLPSDRFSAERTGGSVSTLTIQRTQQEDSAVYLCASSVGLAGEETQYFGPGTRLLVL.